These 17 T cell receptor beta chains were all obtained from the same sample, sequenced in a study of T cell clones after liver transplantation. The assay was immunoSEQ multiplex PCR, and TCRdb's table has in-frame clones only and misses some. The repertoire holds 31,000 or so clones, around 95% seen once, with around 26% in the top ten. Specimen: CD8+ T cells from blood, collected 12 months after liver transplant. The receptor source for this set is a human patient who received a liver transplant. T cells may partly derive from the graft donor.

This chain joins TRBV6-5 and TRBJ1-4; unclear D gene. V was clipped by 4 bases and J by 0 bases, with 12 bases between them. The CDR3 has 16 residues. Germline V CDR1 and CDR2: MNHEY, SVGAGI. CDR3 loop: CASSSLTDSTNEKLFF. The CDR3 DNA sequence: TGTGCCAGCAGTTCTCTGACTGATTCAACTAATGAAAAACTGTTTTTT.

DNA for the CDR3: TGTGCCAGCAGCTTAGACCGTTCCTACGAGCAGTACTTC. This codes for CASSLDRSYEQYF. The J gene is TRBJ2-7, the V gene TRBV7-6; no clear D. The CDR3 loop spans 13 amino acids. The germline V and J ends were trimmed by 1 base and 1 base, with 5 bases remaining between them. Germline V gives CDR1 SGHVS, CDR2 FNYEAQ.

A single count supports this clone. The chain recombines TRBV28 with TRBJ2-7; no definite D call. This CDR3 spans 11 amino acids. The germline V gene has CDR1 MDHEN and CDR2 SYDVKM. Trimming left V 6 bases short and J 9 bases short, with 12 bases between. The chain's CDR3 is CASSEGIGQYF. The CDR3 nucleotides read TGTGCCAGCAGCGAAGGGATCGGGCAGTACTTC.

The J gene is TRBJ2-3, the V gene TRBV23-1; 7 bases align to TRBD1. TRBV23-1 is classed as an ORF, of uncertain function. The length of the CDR3 is 17 residues. Trimming cost V 2 bases and J 0 bases; bases outside gene matches: 8. CDR3 DNA: TGCGCCAGCAGTCAACCTCCTTGGGGACAGAGCACAGATACGCAGTATTTT. It specifies CASSQPPWGQSTDTQYF.

V usage is TRBV7-9 and J usage is TRBJ2-7; D is undetermined. Deletions cut 2 bases from V and 5 bases from J, with 4 bases between. Per the germline V gene, CDR1 is SEHNR and CDR2 is FQNEAQ (reference sequence). CDR3 size: 11 residues. The CDR3 DNA reads TGTGCCAGCAGCTTATTGGACGAGCAGTACTTC. Its translation is CASSLLDEQYF.

The rearrangement links TRBV27 to TRBJ2-1; D is undetermined. Germline V gene lookup returns CDR1 MNHEY and CDR2 SMNVEV (reference sequence). The ends were cut back, 6 bases at V and 2 bases at J, with 2 bases in the middle. The CDR3 is 11 amino acids. In DNA form, the CDR3 reads TGTGCCAGCAGCACCTACAATGAGCAGTTCTTC. It yields the protein CASSTYNEQFF.

The chain recombines TRBV9 with TRBJ2-2; D uncertain. CDR3 length: 12 residues. V lost 3 bases to trimming and J lost 3 bases, with 3 bases between them. The germline V gene has CDR1 SGDLS and CDR2 YYNGEE. CDR3 protein: CASSGDTGELFF. CDR3 bases: TGTGCCAGCAGCGGCGACACCGGGGAGCTGTTTTTT.

This clone was detected once. The V and J genes are TRBV4-3 and TRBJ2-2, with 10 bases that match TRBD2. Trimming at V came to 1 base and at J to 7 bases, leaving 3 bases not matched to a gene. The CDR3 totals 15 residues. CDR1 is LGHNA, CDR2 YSLEER, per germline. CDR3 amino acids: CASSQGGLADGELFF. CDR3 DNA sequence: TGCGCCAGCAGCCAAGGAGGACTAGCGGACGGGGAGCTGTTTTTT.

V and J are TRBV2 and TRBJ1-5, with D possibly matching TRBD1 (5 bases). CDR3 length: 15 residues. V was trimmed by 3 bases and J by 5 bases, leaving 14 bases between them. Germline CDR1 SNHLY, CDR2 FYNNEI. The CDR3 region is CASSDGLQGHQPQHF. CDR3 in DNA: TGTGCCAGCAGTGATGGGTTGCAGGGCCATCAGCCCCAGCATTTT.

The chain is built from TRBV7-9 and TRBJ2-1; no definite D call. The CDR3 consists of 16 residues. V shed 4 bases and J shed 5 bases, with 18 bases lying between them. Germline CDR1 is SEHNR and CDR2 is FQNEAQ (reference sequence). The CDR3 here is CASSSPAVRLHNEQFF. The CDR3 DNA sequence: TGTGCCAGCAGCTCCCCAGCCGTCAGGTTGCACAATGAGCAGTTCTTC.

This sequence joins TRBV5-1 and TRBJ2-7; no firm D call. The germline CDR1 and CDR2 sequences are SGHRS and YFSETQ. Between the trimmed V and J ends, which lost 0 bases and 0 bases, there was a span of 7 bases. The CDR3 covers 14 residues. This chain's CDR3 is CASSLGISSYEQYF. The DNA of the CDR3 is TGCGCCAGCAGCTTGGGGATTTCCTCCTACGAGCAGTACTTC.

V usage is TRBV10-1 and J usage is TRBJ2-3; D is uncertain. The V and J ends lost 6 bases and 2 bases respectively, with 15 bases between them. Germline CDR1 reads WNHNN; CDR2 reads SYGVQD (reference sequence). The CDR3 contains 15 residues. The chain's CDR3 is CASSRGSSNTDTQYF. The CDR3 nucleotides are TGCGCCAGCAGCAGAGGCAGTTCAAACACAGATACGCAGTATTTT.

The V and J genes are TRBV7-3 and TRBJ2-5; D is unclear. The V end was cut by 6 bases, the J end by 6 bases, with 8 bases between. Germline values: CDR1 SGHTA, CDR2 FQGTGA. The CDR3 spans 11 residues. CDR3 nucleotides: TGTGCCAGCAGTAGCACGAAGACCCAGTACTTC. Translated, it gives CASSSTKTQYF.

V gene TRBV4-2 combines with J gene TRBJ1-1; 10 nucleotides align to TRBD1. The CDR3 loop spans 16 amino acids. V trimming: 0 bases; J trimming: 1 base; junction bases outside the gene matches: 2. In germline, CDR1 is LGHNA, CDR2 YNFKEQ. The CDR3 loop reads CASSQEDRGGNTEAFF. In DNA form, the CDR3 reads TGTGCCAGCAGCCAAGAGGACAGGGGGGGGAACACTGAAGCTTTCTTT.

This chain uses TRBV5-8 with TRBJ1-5; D gene uncertain. The V end was cut by 0 bases, the J end by 6 bases, with 4 bases between. The germline V gene encodes CDR1 SGHTS and CDR2 YDEGEE. This CDR3 is built from 12 residues. The CDR3 loop reads CASSLAGQPQHF. In DNA, the CDR3 is TGTGCCAGCAGCTTGGCAGGTCAGCCCCAGCATTTT.

V is TRBV28 and J is TRBJ2-5; the D call may be TRBD1 or TRBD2 (5 bases each). Near its end, the DNA agrees better with TRBJ2-7, so the J call may be wrong. CDR1 is MDHEN, CDR2 SYDVKM, per germline. This CDR3 has 16 amino acids. CDR3 bases: TGTGCCAGCAAACTCGGGGCCGGGGCTTTGGGCGGCGAGCAGTACTTC. Translation: CASKLGAGALGGEQYF.

The rearrangement links TRBV5-1 to TRBJ2-2; perhaps TRBD1 as D (6 bases). V was trimmed by 4 bases and J by 4 bases, leaving 11 bases between them. This CDR3 comprises 14 residues. CDR1 SGHRS and CDR2 YFSETQ come from the germline V gene. CDR3: CASSPGVRTGELFF. The DNA of the CDR3 is TGCGCCAGCAGCCCAGGGGTGCGCACCGGGGAGCTGTTTTTT.